One and the same sample provided the 27 T cell receptor beta chains below, sequenced in a study of radiation and T cells in renal cell carcinoma. Time point indicated: blood 2 weeks post-SBRT. As for treatment: 15 Gy SBRT to primary tumor, nephrectomy 4 weeks later. Clones were read by immunoSEQ multiplex PCR, and TCRdb kept only the in-frame ones, dropping some. The sample lists approximately 79,000 clones; more than 75% were seen once. The sequencing here drew on blood, taken from a patient whose treatment included radiotherapy and nephrectomy. These receptors came from a man between 60 and 70 years old with renal cell carcinoma.

This rearrangement joins TRBV6-1 to TRBJ1-2; D uncertain. CDR3 length: 13 residues. The germline gives CDR1 MNHNS, CDR2 SASEGT. The V and J ends lost 0 bases and 6 bases respectively, with 8 bases between them. Here the CDR3 reads CASSEAGIDGYTF. The CDR3 DNA sequence: TGTGCCAGCAGTGAAGCGGGGATTGATGGCTACACCTTC.

This clone has just one count. The genes are TRBV14 and TRBJ2-1; no firm D call. The CDR3 has 15 residues. CDR1 and CDR2 (germline): SGHDN, FVKESK. The V end lost 4 bases, the J end lost 0 bases, and 10 bases lay between the germline ends. The CDR3 DNA follows: TGTGCCAGCAGCCCACTCGGCAGCTCCTACAATGAGCAGTTCTTC. Amino acid sequence: CASSPLGSSYNEQFF.

This chain connects TRBV28 to TRBJ2-5, with a possible D match to TRBD2 (6 bases). The V end was cut by 8 bases, the J end by 9 bases, with 25 bases between. Germline V gene data show CDR1 as MDHEN and CDR2 as SYDVKM. The CDR3 has 15 residues. The CDR3 protein is CASRRAGPSVLSQYF. CDR3 DNA: TGTGCCAGCCGGCGCGCGGGGCCATCAGTACTTTCCCAGTACTTC.

V usage is TRBV19 and J usage is TRBJ1-2; no firm D call. Germline CDR1 reads LNHDA; CDR2 reads SQIVND (reference sequence). The CDR3 has 15 amino acids. V was clipped by 0 bases and J by 4 bases, with 12 bases between them. The CDR3 nucleotides read TGTGCCAGTAGTATAGAGATGACGGCGCCCTATGGCTACACCTTC. This encodes CASSIEMTAPYGYTF.

The chain combines TRBV4-2 with TRBJ2-1; maybe TRBD2 (6 bases). This CDR3 has 15 residues. The germline CDR1 and CDR2 sequences are LGHNA and YNFKEQ. V lost 4 bases, J lost 0 bases, and 10 bases lay in between. For the CDR3, the DNA is TGTGCCAGCAGCCGGGACTTCCGCTCCTACAATGAGCAGTTCTTC. It yields the protein CASSRDFRSYNEQFF.

Concerning this clone: Other nucleotide sequences in the sample specify the same CDR3. V usage is TRBV19 and J usage is TRBJ2-1; D might be TRBD1 or TRBD2, each matching 5 bases. Germline loops: CDR1 LNHDA, CDR2 SQIVND (reference sequence). The V gene lost 5 bases and the J gene lost 5 bases, with 31 bases spanning the gap. The CDR3 totals 20 residues. This CDR3 reads CASSARIGDLLTSSHNEQFF. The CDR3 DNA reads as TGTGCCAGTAGTGCCCGTATTGGGGACCTTCTAACATCTTCTCACAATGAGCAGTTCTTC.

The rearrangement joins TRBV5-1 to TRBJ2-7; TRBD2 matches at 11 bases. The CDR3 covers 14 residues. Unmatched junction bases numbered 3, after V lost 4 bases and J lost 3 bases. In germline, CDR1 is SGHRS, CDR2 YFSETQ. The CDR3 nucleotides read TGCGCCAGCAGCCAGGGACTAGCGGTCTACGAGCAGTACTTC. It specifies CASSQGLAVYEQYF.

This clone was detected a few times. This rearrangement joins TRBV18 to TRBJ1-5; D unresolved. V dropped 3 bases and J dropped 6 bases, with 6 bases sitting between them. The CDR3 has 12 amino acids. CDR1 and CDR2 (germline): KGHSH, LQKENI. The CDR3 bases are TGTGCCAGCTCACCGGAAGGTCAGCCCCAGCATTTT. Protein product: CASSPEGQPQHF.

The chain is built from TRBV19 and TRBJ2-5; TRBD1 might be the D (5 bases). This CDR3 comprises 14 residues. Trimming stripped 3 bases from V and 2 bases from J, with 10 bases between. Per germline, CDR1 LNHDA and CDR2 SQIVND (reference sequence). The CDR3 DNA reads as TGTGCCAGTAGTATCGGGCAGGGACAAGAGACCCAGTACTTC. It specifies CASSIGQGQETQYF.

There are a few counts of this clone. This sequence joins TRBV7-2 and TRBJ2-7; 8 positions match TRBD1. Per germline, CDR1 SGHTA and CDR2 FQGNSA. After removal of 4 bases from V and 2 bases from J, the junction contained 4 bases not matched to a gene. The CDR3 sequence is 14 residues long. CDR3 protein: CASSSLTGAYEQYF. For the CDR3, the DNA is TGTGCCAGCAGCTCGTTGACAGGGGCCTACGAGCAGTACTTC. Drawing the rest from reference TRBV7-2 and TRBJ2-7, the complete variable domain is GAGVSQSPSNKVTEKGKDVELRCDPISGHTALYWYRQSLGQGLEFLIYFQGNSAPDKSGLPSDRFSAERTGGSVSTLTIQRTQQEDSAVYLCASSSLTGAYEQYFGPGTRLTVT.

The CDR3 coding sequence is TGTGCCAGCACCTTATTTAAGTTGGTCCCCACCTACGAGCAGTACTTC. Protein sequence: CASTLFKLVPTYEQYF. The chain carries TRBV9 and TRBJ2-7; D gene unclear. CDR1 and CDR2 (germline): SGDLS, YYNGEE. The V end was cut by 6 bases, the J end by 2 bases, with 21 bases between. The CDR3 totals 16 residues. Using reference TRBV9 and TRBJ2-7 for the parts outside the CDR3, the full variable domain is DSGVTQTPKHLITATGQRVTLRCSPRSGDLSVYWYQQSLDQGLQFLIQYYNGEERAKGNILERFSAQQFPDLHSELNLSSLELGDSALYFCASTLFKLVPTYEQYFGPGTRLTVT.

The V call is TRBV28, the J call TRBJ1-5; D remains unclear. From germline, CDR1 is MDHEN and CDR2 SYDVKM. The CDR3 is made up of 18 amino acids. V was clipped by 3 bases and J by 2 bases, with 20 bases between them. The CDR3 protein is CASSLGWQALPGNQPQHF. For the CDR3, the DNA is TGTGCCAGCAGTTTGGGCTGGCAGGCATTACCTGGCAATCAGCCCCAGCATTTT.

The chain uses TRBV25-1 and TRBJ1-6, with TRBD1 as a possible D gene (5 bases). The CDR3 spans 13 residues. CDR1 and CDR2 (germline): MGHDK, SYGVNS. Trimming cost V 3 bases and J 7 bases, with 7 bases left between them. The CDR3 nucleotides are TGTGCCAGCAGTGACCCAGGGAATTCACCCCTCCACTTT. Encoded protein: CASSDPGNSPLHF.

The chain employs TRBV19 and TRBJ2-1, with TRBD1 matching 8 bases. Germline trimming cut 5 bases from V and 7 bases from J; bases unmatched to any gene: 1. Germline-derived CDR1 and CDR2 are LNHDA and SQIVND (reference sequence). CDR3 length equals 12 residues. In DNA form, the CDR3 reads TGTGCCAGTAGTCGACAGGGGAATGAGCAGTTCTTC. Translating gives CASSRQGNEQFF. Full variable domain (rest looked up from reference TRBV19 and TRBJ2-1): DGGITQSPKYLFRKEGQNVTLSCEQNLNHDAMYWYRQDPGQGLRLIYYSQIVNDFQKGDIAEGYSVSREKKESFPLTVTSAQKNPTAFYLCASSRQGNEQFFGPGTRLTVL.

The chain combines TRBV27 with TRBJ2-3; 7 bases agree with TRBD2. The junction had 18 bases not matched to a gene; V was cut back by 6 bases and J by 0 bases. Germline lookup yields CDR1 MNHEY and CDR2 SMNVEV (reference sequence). The CDR3 is 19 residues long. In nucleotides, the CDR3 is TGTGCCAGCAGCCCCAACCCCGGTGAGAGCGGGAAGAGCACAGATACGCAGTATTTT. This gives the protein CASSPNPGESGKSTDTQYF.

This clone was found once. V and J are TRBV29-1 and TRBJ2-3; 11 positions match TRBD1. After removal of 4 bases from V and 2 bases from J, the junction contained 5 bases not matched to a gene. Germline CDR1 reads SQVTM; CDR2 reads ANQGSEA. CDR3 length: 15 residues. CDR3 coding DNA: TGCAGCGTTGGGACAGGGGGCGTATCCACAGATACGCAGTATTTT. It yields the protein CSVGTGGVSTDTQYF.

The CDR3 sequence is CASSFLPDSYEQYF. CDR3 bases: TGCGCCAGCAGCTTTCTCCCGGACAGCTACGAGCAGTACTTC. V and J are TRBV5-1 and TRBJ2-7; TRBD1 might be the D (6 bases). The CDR3 sequence is 14 residues long. The V end lost 2 bases, the J end lost 3 bases, and 12 bases lay between the germline ends. Germline-derived CDR1 and CDR2 are SGHRS and YFSETQ.

At least ten counts were recorded for this clone. CDR3 in amino acids: CASMGLSNQPQHF. The DNA of the CDR3 is TGTGCCAGCATGGGGTTGAGCAATCAGCCCCAGCATTTT. J is TRBJ1-5 and V is TRBV6-1, with D hard to call. The germline V gene encodes CDR1 MNHNS and CDR2 SASEGT. Between the trimmed V and J ends, which lost 7 bases and 1 base, there was a span of 8 bases. This CDR3 region has 13 residues.

The chain links TRBV7-9 to TRBJ1-5, with 7 bases identical to TRBD1. The V gene's germline CDR1 is SEHNR and CDR2 FQNEAQ (reference sequence). Trimming cost V 8 bases and J 7 bases; bases outside gene matches: 11. The CDR3 extends over 14 amino acids. The CDR3 loop reads CASGFDRAAQPQHF. The DNA of the CDR3 is TGTGCCAGCGGTTTTGACAGGGCTGCCCAGCCCCAGCATTTT. Using reference TRBV7-9 and TRBJ1-5 for the parts outside the CDR3, the full variable domain is DTGVSQNPRHKITKRGQNVTFRCDPISEHNRLYWYRQTLGQGPEFLTYFQNEAQLEKSRLLSDRFSAERPKGSFSTLEIQRTEQGDSAMYLCASGFDRAAQPQHFGDGTRLSIL.

The CDR3 nucleotides are TGTGCCAGCAGCGGGCCCACAGGGGTTGAGCAGTACTTC. It specifies CASSGPTGVEQYF. The genes are TRBV9 and TRBJ2-7; 7 nucleotides agree with TRBD1. The J segment lost 7 bases and the V segment lost 3 bases, leaving 7 bases of the junction unmatched. Per germline, CDR1 SGDLS and CDR2 YYNGEE. This CDR3 comprises 13 residues.

To note about this clone: One end of the junction is discordant with germline, which a read error may explain. The chain is built from TRBV9 and TRBJ1-1; no firm D call. Germline V CDR1 and CDR2: SGDLS, YYNGEE. There are 15 residues in the CDR3. CDR3 DNA sequence: TGTGCCAGCAGCGTAAGCCGGCAGCGGAACTCTGAAGCTTTCTTT. It translates to CASSVSRQRNSEAFF.

The V gene is TRBV5-5, the J gene TRBJ1-5, with D perhaps TRBD1 (6 bases). The CDR3 runs 16 residues. CDR1 is SGHKS, CDR2 YYEKEE, per germline (reference sequence). V dropped 4 bases and J dropped 3 bases, with 17 bases sitting between them. CDR3 amino acids: CASSPVTGRNNQPQHF. DNA for the CDR3: TGTGCCAGCAGCCCCGTAACAGGGCGGAACAATCAGCCCCAGCATTTT.

The CDR3 sequence is CASSPYPEDTQYF. The DNA of the CDR3 is TGCGCCAGCAGCCCGTACCCGGAGGATACGCAGTATTTT. This chain uses TRBV5-1 with TRBJ2-3, with D uncertain. V was trimmed by 4 bases and J by 6 bases, leaving 12 bases between them. Germline V CDR1 and CDR2: SGHRS, YFSETQ. The CDR3 is made up of 13 amino acids. Together with reference TRBV5-1 and TRBJ2-3, the CDR3 gives the full variable domain: KAGVTQTPRYLIKTRGQQVTLSCSPISGHRSVSWYQQTPGQGLQFLFEYFSETQRNKGNFPGRFSGRQFSNSRSEMNVSTLELGDSALYLCASSPYPEDTQYFGPGTRLTVL.

This clone was counted only a few times. The chain joins TRBV9 to TRBJ2-3, with TRBD2 as a possible D gene (5 bases). The CDR3 is made up of 14 amino acids. Per germline, CDR1 SGDLS and CDR2 YYNGEE. V was shortened by 0 bases and J by 2 bases, with 7 bases between the two germline ends. CDR3 DNA sequence: TGTGCCAGCAGCGTAGGAGGGTACACAGATACGCAGTATTTT. Encoded protein: CASSVGGYTDTQYF.

The chain combines TRBV29-1 with TRBJ2-2; perhaps TRBD1 as D (5 bases). The ends were cut back, 1 base at V and 4 bases at J, with 10 bases in the middle. The CDR3 consists of 14 residues. CDR1 and CDR2 (germline): SQVTM, ANQGSEA. The CDR3 coding sequence is TGCAGCGTTGAAGGGGGCGAGATCACCGGGGAGCTGTTTTTT. The encoded protein is CSVEGGEITGELFF.

This chain uses TRBV6-5 with TRBJ1-1; 7 nucleotides match TRBD1. CDR3 length: 16 residues. From germline, CDR1 is MNHEY and CDR2 SVGAGI. V dropped 4 bases and J dropped 2; count of bases not matched to a gene: 10. CDR3 loop: CASSSGGGRGNTEAFF. For the CDR3, the DNA is TGTGCCAGCAGTTCAGGGGGTGGGCGGGGTAACACTGAAGCTTTCTTT.

The chain uses TRBV14 and TRBJ1-1, with 9 bases lining up with TRBD1. The CDR3 is 15 residues long. CDR1 and CDR2 from the germline V gene are SGHDN and FVKESK. After removal of 4 bases from V and 5 bases from J, the junction contained 8 bases not matched to a gene. CDR3 sequence: CASSLETGGWTEAFF. Here the CDR3 DNA reads TGTGCCAGCAGCCTCGAGACAGGGGGTTGGACTGAAGCTTTCTTT.